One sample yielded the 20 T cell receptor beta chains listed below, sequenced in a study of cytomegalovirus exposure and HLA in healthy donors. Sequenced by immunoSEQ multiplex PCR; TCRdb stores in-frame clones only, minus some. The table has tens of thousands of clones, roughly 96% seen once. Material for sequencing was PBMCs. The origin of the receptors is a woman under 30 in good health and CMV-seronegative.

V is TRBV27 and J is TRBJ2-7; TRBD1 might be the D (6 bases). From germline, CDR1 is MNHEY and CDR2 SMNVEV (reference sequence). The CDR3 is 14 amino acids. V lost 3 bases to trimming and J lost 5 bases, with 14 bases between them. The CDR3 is CASSFRINRDEQYF. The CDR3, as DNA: TGTGCCAGCAGTTTCCGAATCAACAGGGACGAGCAGTACTTC.

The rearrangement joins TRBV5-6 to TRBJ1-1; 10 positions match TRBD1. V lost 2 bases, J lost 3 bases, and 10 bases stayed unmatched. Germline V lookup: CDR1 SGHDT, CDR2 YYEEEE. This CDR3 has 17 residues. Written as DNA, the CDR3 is TGTGCCAGCAGCTTAGACAGGGGGCTTAGGATTTACACTGAAGCTTTCTTT. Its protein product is CASSLDRGLRIYTEAFF.

The CDR3 region has the DNA TGCGCCAGCAATCCGACTAGCTACGAGCAGTACTTC. It yields the protein CASNPTSYEQYF. The chain links TRBV10-1 to TRBJ2-7, with a weak D call TRBD2 (6 bases). Per the germline V gene, CDR1 is WNHNN and CDR2 is SYGVQD (reference sequence). V was trimmed by 7 bases and J by 3 bases, leaving 10 bases between them. This CDR3 has 12 residues.

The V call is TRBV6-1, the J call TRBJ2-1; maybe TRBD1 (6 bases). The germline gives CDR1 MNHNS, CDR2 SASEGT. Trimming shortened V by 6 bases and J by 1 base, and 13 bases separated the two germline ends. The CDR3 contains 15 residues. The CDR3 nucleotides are TGTGCCAGCAGAGACACAGGGATGTCCTACAATGAGCAGTTCTTC. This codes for CASRDTGMSYNEQFF.

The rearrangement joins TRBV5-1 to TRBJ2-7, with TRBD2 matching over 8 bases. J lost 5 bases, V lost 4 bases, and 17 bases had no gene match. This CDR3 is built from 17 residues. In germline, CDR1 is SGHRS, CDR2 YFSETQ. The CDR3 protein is CASSRGGMEFRLNEQYF. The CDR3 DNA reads TGCGCCAGCAGCCGCGGGGGGATGGAGTTTAGGTTGAACGAGCAGTACTTC.

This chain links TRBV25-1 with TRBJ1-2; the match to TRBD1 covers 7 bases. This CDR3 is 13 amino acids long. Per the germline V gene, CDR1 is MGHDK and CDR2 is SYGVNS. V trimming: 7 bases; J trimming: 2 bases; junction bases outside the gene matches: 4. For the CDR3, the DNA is TGTGCCAGCACATCGACAGGGAACTATGGCTACACCTTC. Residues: CASTSTGNYGYTF.

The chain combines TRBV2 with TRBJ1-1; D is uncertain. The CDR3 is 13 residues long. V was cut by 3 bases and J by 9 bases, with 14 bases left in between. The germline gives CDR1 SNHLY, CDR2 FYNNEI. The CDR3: CASSDRLLRKAFF. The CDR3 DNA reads TGTGCCAGCAGTGACAGGTTACTGAGAAAAGCTTTCTTT. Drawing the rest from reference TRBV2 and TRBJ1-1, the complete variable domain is EPEVTQTPSHQVTQMGQEVILRCVPISNHLYFYWYRQILGQKVEFLVSFYNNEISEKSEIFDDQFSVERPDGSNFTLKIRSTKLEDSAMYFCASSDRLLRKAFFGQGTRLTVV.

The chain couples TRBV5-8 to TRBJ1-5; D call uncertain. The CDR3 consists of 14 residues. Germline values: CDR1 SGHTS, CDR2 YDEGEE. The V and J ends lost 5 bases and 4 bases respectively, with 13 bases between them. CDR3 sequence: CASRRQSGNQPQHF. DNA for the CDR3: TGTGCCAGCAGGCGGCAGAGCGGTAATCAGCCCCAGCATTTT.

The CDR3 DNA is TGTGCCAGCGAGGACTACCAAACCTACGAGCAGTACTTC. It encodes CASEDYQTYEQYF. This rearrangement joins TRBV6-1 to TRBJ2-7, with a tentative D call TRBD2 (6 bases). Germline V gene lookup returns CDR1 MNHNS and CDR2 SASEGT. There are 13 residues in the CDR3. Between the trimmed V and J ends, which lost 8 bases and 2 bases, there was a span of 13 bases.

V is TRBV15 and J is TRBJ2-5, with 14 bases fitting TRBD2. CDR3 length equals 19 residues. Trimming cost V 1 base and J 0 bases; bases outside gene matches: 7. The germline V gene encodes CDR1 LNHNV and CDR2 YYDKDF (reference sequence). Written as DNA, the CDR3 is TGTGCCACCAGCAGAGTGCCGGGACTAGCGGGAGTAAACCAAGAGACCCAGTACTTC. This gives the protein CATSRVPGLAGVNQETQYF.

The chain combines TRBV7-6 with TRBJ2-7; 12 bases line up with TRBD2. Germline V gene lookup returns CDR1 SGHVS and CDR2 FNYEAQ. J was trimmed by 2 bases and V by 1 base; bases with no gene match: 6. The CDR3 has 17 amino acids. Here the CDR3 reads CASSLGQLAGGPYEQYF. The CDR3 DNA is TGTGCCAGCAGCTTAGGACAACTAGCGGGAGGACCCTACGAGCAGTACTTC.

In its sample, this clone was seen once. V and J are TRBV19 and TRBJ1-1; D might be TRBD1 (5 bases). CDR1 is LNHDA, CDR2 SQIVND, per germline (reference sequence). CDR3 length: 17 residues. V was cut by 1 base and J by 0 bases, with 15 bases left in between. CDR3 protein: CASSIGGPYRVNTEAFF. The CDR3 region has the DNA TGTGCCAGTAGTATAGGGGGCCCCTACCGTGTGAACACTGAAGCTTTCTTT.

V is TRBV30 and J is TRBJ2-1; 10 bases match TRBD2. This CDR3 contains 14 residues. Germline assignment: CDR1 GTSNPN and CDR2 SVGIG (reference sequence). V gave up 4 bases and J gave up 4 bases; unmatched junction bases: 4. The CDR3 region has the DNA TGTGCCTGGAAGCTAGCGGGGGTTTACAATGAGCAGTTCTTC. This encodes CAWKLAGVYNEQFF. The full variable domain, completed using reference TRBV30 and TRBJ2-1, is SQTIHQWPATLVQPVGSPLSLECTVEGTSNPNLYWYRQAAGRGLQLLFYSVGIGQISSEVPQNLSASRPQDRQFILSSKKLLLSDSGFYLCAWKLAGVYNEQFFGPGTRLTVL.

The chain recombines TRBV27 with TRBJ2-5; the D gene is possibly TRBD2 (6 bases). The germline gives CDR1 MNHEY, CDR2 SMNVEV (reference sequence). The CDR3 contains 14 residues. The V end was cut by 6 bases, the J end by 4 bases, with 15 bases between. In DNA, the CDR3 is TGTGCCAGCAGATACCTCTTGGGGGGAGAGACCCAGTACTTC. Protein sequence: CASRYLLGGETQYF.

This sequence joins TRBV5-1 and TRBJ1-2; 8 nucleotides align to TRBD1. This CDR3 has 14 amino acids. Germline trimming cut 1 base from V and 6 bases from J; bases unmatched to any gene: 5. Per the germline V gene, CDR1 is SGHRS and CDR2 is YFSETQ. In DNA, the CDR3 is TGCGCCAGCAGCTTGTATGGACAGGGCGATGGCTACACCTTC. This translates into CASSLYGQGDGYTF. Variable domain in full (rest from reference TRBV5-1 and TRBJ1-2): KAGVTQTPRYLIKTRGQQVTLSCSPISGHRSVSWYQQTPGQGLQFLFEYFSETQRNKGNFPGRFSGRQFSNSRSEMNVSTLELGDSALYLCASSLYGQGDGYTFGSGTRLTVV.

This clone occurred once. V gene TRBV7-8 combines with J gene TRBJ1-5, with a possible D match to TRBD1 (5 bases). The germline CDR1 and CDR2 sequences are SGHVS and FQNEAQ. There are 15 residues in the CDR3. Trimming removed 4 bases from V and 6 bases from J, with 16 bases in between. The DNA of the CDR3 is TGTGCCAGCAGCTGGACGGACACTTTCTTTCAGCCCCAGCATTTT. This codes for CASSWTDTFFQPQHF.

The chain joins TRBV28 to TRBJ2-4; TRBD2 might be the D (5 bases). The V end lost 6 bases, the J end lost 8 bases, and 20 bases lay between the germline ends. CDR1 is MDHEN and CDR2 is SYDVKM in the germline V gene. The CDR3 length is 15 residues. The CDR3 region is CASRGWAGGWDIQYF. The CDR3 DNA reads TGTGCCAGCAGGGGATGGGCGGGCGGTTGGGACATTCAGTACTTC. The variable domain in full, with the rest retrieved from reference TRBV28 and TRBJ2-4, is DVKVTQSSRYLVKRTGEKVFLECVQDMDHENMFWYRQDPGLGLRLIYFSYDVKMKEKGDIPEGYSVSREKKERFSLILESASTNQTSMYLCASRGWAGGWDIQYFGAGTRLSVL.

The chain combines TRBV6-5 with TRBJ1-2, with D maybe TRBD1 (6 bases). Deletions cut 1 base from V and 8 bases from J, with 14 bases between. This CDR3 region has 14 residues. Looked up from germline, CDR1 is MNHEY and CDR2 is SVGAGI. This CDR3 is CASSYFRTDLGYTF. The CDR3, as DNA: TGTGCCAGCAGTTACTTCCGGACAGATCTCGGCTACACCTTC.

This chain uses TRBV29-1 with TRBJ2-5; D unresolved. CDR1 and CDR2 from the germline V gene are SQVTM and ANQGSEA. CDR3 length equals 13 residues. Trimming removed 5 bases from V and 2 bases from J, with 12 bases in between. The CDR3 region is CSVRRQVQETQYF. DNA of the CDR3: TGCAGCGTTCGAAGACAAGTACAAGAGACCCAGTACTTC.

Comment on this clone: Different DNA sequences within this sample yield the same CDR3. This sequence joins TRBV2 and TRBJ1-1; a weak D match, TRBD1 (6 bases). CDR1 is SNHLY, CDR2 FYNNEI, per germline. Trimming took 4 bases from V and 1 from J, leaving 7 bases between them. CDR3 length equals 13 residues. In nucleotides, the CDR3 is TGTGCCAGCAGTGCGACAGGGAACACTGAAGCTTTCTTT. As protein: CASSATGNTEAFF.